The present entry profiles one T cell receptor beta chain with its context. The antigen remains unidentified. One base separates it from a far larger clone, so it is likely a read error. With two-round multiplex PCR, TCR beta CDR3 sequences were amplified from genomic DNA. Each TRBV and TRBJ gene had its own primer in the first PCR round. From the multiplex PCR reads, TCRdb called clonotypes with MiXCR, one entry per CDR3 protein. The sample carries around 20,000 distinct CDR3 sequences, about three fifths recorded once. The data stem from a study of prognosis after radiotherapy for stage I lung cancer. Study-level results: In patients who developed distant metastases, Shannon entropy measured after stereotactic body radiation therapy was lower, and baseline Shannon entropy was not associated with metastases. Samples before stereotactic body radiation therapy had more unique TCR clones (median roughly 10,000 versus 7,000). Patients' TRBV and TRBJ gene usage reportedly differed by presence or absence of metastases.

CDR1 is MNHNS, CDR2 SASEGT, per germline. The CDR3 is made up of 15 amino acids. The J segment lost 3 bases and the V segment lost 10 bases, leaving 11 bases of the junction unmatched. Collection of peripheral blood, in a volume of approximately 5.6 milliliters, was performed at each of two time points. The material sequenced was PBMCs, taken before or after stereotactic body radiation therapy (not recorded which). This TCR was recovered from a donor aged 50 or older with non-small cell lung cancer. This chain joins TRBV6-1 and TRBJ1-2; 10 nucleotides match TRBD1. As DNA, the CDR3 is TGTGCCATCAGCGAAGGGGGACAGGGGTACTATGGCTACACCTTC. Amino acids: CAISEGGQGYYGYTF.